This T cell receptor (beta chain) was identified during a study of shared clonotypes between healthy human individuals. Details on this clone: The target antigen is unknown.

Profiled with immunoSEQ multiplex PCR; TCRdb holds only in-frame clones, not every one. The profile covers under 1,100,000 clones, with about 80% appearing a single time and 0.6% to 0.7% taken by the ten largest. The CDR3 contains 16 residues. V trimming: 3 bases; J trimming: 0 bases; junction bases outside the gene matches: 8. Germline V lookup: CDR1 LNHDA, CDR2 SQIVND (reference sequence). Study-level results: Unshared clonotypes carried lower generation probabilities than those common to all four donors. Rarefaction revealed incomplete sorted-subset sequencing despite large depth. A limitation of the genetic and exposure-history diversity represented arose from few donors.

The V call is TRBV19, the J call TRBJ2-7, with TRBD1 matching over 7 bases. The clonotype was recovered from a man aged 18 to 35 in good health. Some clones in this sample may be carry-over from other donors' samples. Sequences were obtained from memory CD4+ T cells from PBMCs. The subset here: CD45RA-negative fraction. In DNA form, the CDR3 reads TGTGCCAGTAGTATTCGACCGACAGGGAGCTCCTACGAGCAGTACTTC. It is translated as CASSIRPTGSSYEQYF.